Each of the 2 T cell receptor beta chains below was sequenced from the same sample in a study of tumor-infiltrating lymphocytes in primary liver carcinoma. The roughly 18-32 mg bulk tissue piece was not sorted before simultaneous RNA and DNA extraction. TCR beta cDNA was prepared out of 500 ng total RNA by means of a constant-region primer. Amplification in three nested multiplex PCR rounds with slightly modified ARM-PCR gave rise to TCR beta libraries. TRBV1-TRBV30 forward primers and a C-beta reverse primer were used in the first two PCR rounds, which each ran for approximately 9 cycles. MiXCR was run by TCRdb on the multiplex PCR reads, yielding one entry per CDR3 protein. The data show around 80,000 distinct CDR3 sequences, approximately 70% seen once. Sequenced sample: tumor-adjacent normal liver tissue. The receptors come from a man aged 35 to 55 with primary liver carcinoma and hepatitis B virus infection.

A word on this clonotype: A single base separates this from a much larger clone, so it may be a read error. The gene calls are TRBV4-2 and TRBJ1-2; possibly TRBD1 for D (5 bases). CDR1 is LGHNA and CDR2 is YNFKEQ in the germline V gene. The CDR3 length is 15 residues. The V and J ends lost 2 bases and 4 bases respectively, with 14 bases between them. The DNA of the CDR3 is TGTGCCAGCAGCCAATCGGGGACCGGGGTCTATGGCTACACCTTC. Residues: CASSQSGTGVYGYTF.

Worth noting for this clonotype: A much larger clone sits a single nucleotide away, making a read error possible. As DNA, the CDR3 is TGCGCCAGCAGCTTGGATACAGGTACGCAGTATTTT. Amino acids: CASSLDTGTQYF. This chain joins TRBV5-1 and TRBJ2-3, with D tentatively TRBD1 (5 bases). CDR3 size: 12 residues. Germline V lookup: CDR1 SGHRS, CDR2 YFSETQ. The full variable domain, completed using reference TRBV5-1 and TRBJ2-3, is KAGVTQTPRYLIKTRGQQVTLSCSPISGHRSVSWYQQTPGQGLQFLFEYFSETQRNKGNFPGRFSGRQFSNSRSEMNVSTLELGDSALYLCASSLDTGTQYFGPGTRLTVL.